This entry is about one TCR beta chain. Its target is not known. CD45RO-negative, CCR7-positively selected cells formed the naive CD8 fraction, excluding terminally differentiated effector memory CD45RA+ cells. Sequenced by immunoSEQ multiplex PCR; TCRdb stores in-frame clones only, minus some. The sample shows about 2.1 million clones, around 93% of them seen only once. The data are from a study of shared clonotypes between healthy human individuals. Study-wide findings and caveats: Shared clonotypes across all four donors exceeded non-shared ones in generation probability.

The receptor comes from a man younger than 35 in good health. Some clones in this sample may be carry-over from other donors' samples. Sequenced material: naive CD8+ T cells from PBMCs.

The CDR3 nucleotides read TGTGCCAGCAGTGAACCGGGCAGGGGGGCCGGGGAGCTGTTTTTT. It specifies CASSEPGRGAGELFF. This sequence joins TRBV6-1 and TRBJ2-2; tentative D call: TRBD1 (7 bases). The CDR3 is made up of 15 amino acids. Germline values: CDR1 MNHNS, CDR2 SASEGT. Trimming cost V 2 bases and J 6 bases, with 13 bases left between them.